The following is a TCR beta chain sequence with its context. In its sample, this clonotype was seen a few times. It lacks a known antigen. The sample holds no much larger clone one base away, and base qualities are not on file. The data are from a study of blood T cells in healthy people across ages (dated by TCRdb to between 2014 and 2016). Some background on the complete study: Template switching captured roughly one uniquely barcoded TCR beta cDNA molecule per two T cells in model experiments. To avoid experimental bias, donors of different ages were randomly spread across the sequencing lanes. To track age-related changes in TCR beta repertoire diversity, the study relied on deep sequencing normalized with unique cDNA molecular identifiers. The study analyzed two additional independent replicas of 1 million unique cDNA reads from the same blood draw for two donors, one aged 18 to 29 and one aged 80 or older. The donors were split into four age groups: young (average approximately 16 years), middle-aged (roughly 39), aged (approximately 59) and long-lived (roughly 77). The paper as a whole reports these results and caveats: Estimates of total diversity based on one million sequenced T cells were regarded as lower bounds and as underestimates. Because donor CMV infection status was unknown, age-related changes in expanded clonotypes were potentially confounded. Observed TCR beta diversity correlated strongly with the percentage of naive T cells measured by flow cytometry. Conclusive comparison of naive and antigen-experienced compartments was prevented by the profiling of bulk unsorted PBMCs. Observed TCR beta diversity per million T cells fell roughly linearly with age, and a significant reduction was already apparent by age around 36. Compared with the aged group, the long-lived group had more naive CD4+ T cells, fewer expanded clones and increased TCR diversity, a pattern suggesting age selection.

The library was built by means of 5' RACE. The listed sequencing device is Illumina HiSeq 2500. The second PCR ran for roughly 7 to 11 cycles and used a J-beta primer mix along with a sample-barcoded 5' primer. A unique molecular identifier was introduced onto each TCR beta cDNA molecule by a template-switch 5' adaptor carrying 12 random nucleotides. Each sample yielded at least 2.5 million CDR3-containing paired-end reads. All of the RNA was converted into first-strand cDNA using the Mint cDNA synthesis kit, with a TRBC-specific oligonucleotide serving as the primer. Following uracil-DNA glycosylase treatment, all cDNA underwent a first 18-cycle PCR with the universal primers M1SS and BC2_uni_R. Turning to the authors' computational methods: For normalization, 1 million high-quality reads, each with a distinct molecular identifier, were randomly selected from each sample. Reads with shared molecular identifiers were discarded instead of being binned into consensus sequences. MiTCR, set to a Q25 quality threshold and the strictest error-elimination algorithm, was used for CDR3 identification, clonotype clustering and error correction. A nonparametric unseen species model using Euler transformation provided a lower-bound estimate of total TCR beta diversity. TCRdb ran its own pipeline on the public reads, namely fastp trimming at Q25 and MiXCR clone calling, and kept in-frame beta chains. Here each entry gathers all rows of one CDR3 protein and keeps the most common genes and DNA. For this entry, the V and J calls and clone size follow TCRdb and not the study's own pipeline. This sample has a few hundred thousand distinct CDR3 sequences in its table, and roughly a quarter of those were observed once. Around 20% of the sample is in the top ten clones.

The approximately 40 donors, aged 6 to 90 years, were systemically healthy Caucasian individuals from Russia. Each donor gave about 10 milliliters of peripheral blood, drawn into EDTA-treated Vacutainer tubes. Ficoll-Paque density-gradient centrifugation was used to isolate PBMCs, with at least 6.5 million per sample. Total RNA, at least 5 micrograms per sample, was extracted from PBMCs with Trizol reagent. For every donor, an aliquot of PBMCs went through flow cytometry to measure the percentages of naive CD45RAhigh/CD27high T cells. The TCR originated in a woman between 70 and 85 years old in good health. The source material was blood.

The CDR3 loop reads CASSSRTVNEKLFF. The DNA sequence follows: TGTGCCAGCAGCAGCAGGACAGTTAATGAAAAACTGTTTTTT. The chain uses TRBV21-1 and TRBJ1-4; the table gives TRBD1 as D, unverified against the DNA. TRBV21-1 is shown as a pseudogene. There are 14 amino acids in the CDR3, from cysteine to phenylalanine inclusive. Kept here is only the CDR3 DNA, which spans 42 bases and is read in frame from base 1.